The text below deals with one TCR beta chain. Its matching antigen is unknown. Repertoires were generated with immunoSEQ multiplex PCR, while TCRdb's copy carries only in-frame clones and drops some. The sample has 60,000 or so clones, 87% seen once. This record belongs to a study of OX40 agonist ivuxolimab in advanced cancers. Study-wide findings and caveats: Partial responders receiving 0.1-3.0 mg/kg showed among the lowest clonal expansion.

The specimen comprised CD4+ or CD8+ T cells sorted from blood, sampled in a trial of the OX40 agonist ivuxolimab. This TCR was sampled from an adult with an advanced solid tumor such as melanoma, head and neck, liver or kidney cancer.

This CDR3 is CASSQVTYEQYF. The DNA of the CDR3 is TGCGCCAGCAGCCAAGTTACCTACGAGCAGTACTTC. The chain employs TRBV4-1 and TRBJ2-7; D unclear. V lost 1 base and J 2 bases, leaving 3 bases between the germline ends. Looked up from germline, CDR1 is MGHRA and CDR2 is YSYEKL. The CDR3 is made up of 12 amino acids.